One sample yielded the 15 T cell receptor beta chains listed below, sequenced in a study of blood T cell repertoires in COVID-19 (dated by TCRdb to 2020 to 2022). Receptor libraries were prepared by the immunoSEQ multiplex PCR assay. TCRdb carries this immuneACCESS record with in-frame sequences only. Its versions omit some clonotypes, under half of them owing to an unresolved V gene in the studies checked, with the rest unexplained. This sample comprises approximately 100,000 clones, around 75% of them detected only once. The ten largest clones represent about a sixth of the sample. The specimen sequenced was peripheral blood. Receptors originate from a woman aged 80 or older with active or convalescent COVID-19.

This clone was picked up a small number of times. The V gene is TRBV9, the J gene TRBJ1-2; 11 bases map to TRBD1. CDR1 is SGDLS, CDR2 YYNGEE, per germline. Germline trimming cut 4 bases from V and 8 bases from J; bases unmatched to any gene: 7. This CDR3 comprises 14 residues. CDR3: CASSILDRGQGYTF. CDR3 coding DNA: TGTGCCAGCAGCATCTTGGACAGGGGGCAGGGCTACACCTTC.

The chain uses TRBV28 and TRBJ1-4; D not certain. Trimming took 7 bases from V and 8 from J, leaving 20 bases between them. The CDR3 has 15 amino acids. From germline, CDR1 is MDHEN and CDR2 SYDVKM. The CDR3 reads CASKSSEGGREKLFF. In nucleotides, the CDR3 is TGTGCCAGCAAGTCATCAGAAGGAGGGAGGGAAAAACTGTTTTTT.

The V and J genes are TRBV2 and TRBJ2-3; D gene ambiguous. The CDR3 consists of 13 residues. V shed 2 bases and J shed 2 bases, with 5 bases lying between them. The germline CDR1 and CDR2 sequences are SNHLY and FYNNEI. In DNA form, the CDR3 reads TGTGCCAGCAGTGAACCTTTCACAGATACGCAGTATTTT. This encodes CASSEPFTDTQYF. Complete variable domain (other parts from reference TRBV2 and TRBJ2-3): EPEVTQTPSHQVTQMGQEVILRCVPISNHLYFYWYRQILGQKVEFLVSFYNNEISEKSEIFDDQFSVERPDGSNFTLKIRSTKLEDSAMYFCASSEPFTDTQYFGPGTRLTVL.

J is TRBJ2-1 and V is TRBV6-2 or TRBV6-3, with 10 bases fitting TRBD2. CDR1 and CDR2 from the germline V gene are MNHEY and SVGEGT. V trimming: 6 bases; J trimming: 9 bases; junction bases outside the gene matches: 14. This CDR3 has 16 amino acids. The CDR3, as DNA: TGTGCCAGCAGCTATCCTAGCGGGAGTATTTTAAGTGAGCAGTTCTTC. This sequence encodes CASSYPSGSILSEQFF.

The chain carries TRBV18 and TRBJ2-4, with D hard to call. Between the trimmed V and J ends, which lost 0 bases and 2 bases, there was a span of 5 bases. CDR3 length: 14 amino acids. CDR1 is KGHSH and CDR2 is LQKENI in the germline V gene. This CDR3 is CASSPPETKNIQYF. The CDR3 region has the DNA TGTGCCAGCTCACCACCGGAGACCAAAAACATTCAGTACTTC.

CDR3 residues: CASSSRAGEQFF. Here the CDR3 DNA reads TGTGCCAGCAGTTCCAGGGCCGGTGAGCAGTTCTTC. V is TRBV28 and J is TRBJ2-1; the D gene is possibly TRBD1 (5 bases). From germline, CDR1 is MDHEN and CDR2 SYDVKM. This CDR3 is 12 amino acids long. V shed 4 bases and J shed 9 bases, with 10 bases lying between them.

This chain links TRBV4-1 with TRBJ2-3, with D maybe TRBD2 (6 bases). Germline V gene sequence: CDR1 MGHRA, CDR2 YSYEKL. Deletions cut 2 bases from V and 4 bases from J, with 7 bases between. CDR3 length: 13 residues. CDR3 in DNA: TGCGCCAGCAGCCAACCGGGGGCAGATACGCAGTATTTT. It translates to CASSQPGADTQYF.

The chain combines TRBV15 with TRBJ2-7, with D maybe TRBD1 (5 bases). In germline, CDR1 is LNHNV, CDR2 YYDKDF (reference sequence). The CDR3 spans 17 residues. The V end lost 2 bases, the J end lost 2 bases, and 19 bases lay between the germline ends. The CDR3 nucleotides read TGTGCCACCAGCAGATCCAAGGGGATTAAAGGCACCTACGAGCAGTACTTC. Its translation: CATSRSKGIKGTYEQYF.

The chain carries TRBV29-1 and TRBJ2-3; D is perhaps TRBD2 (5 bases). Looked up from germline, CDR1 is SQVTM and CDR2 is ANQGSEA. V was cut by 6 bases and J by 4 bases, with 17 bases left in between. CDR3 length: 14 residues. The CDR3 nucleotides read TGCAGCGTCGGAACCCTAGCAAGCCCAGATACGCAGTATTTT. It encodes CSVGTLASPDTQYF.

This clone was detected a few times. The chain joins TRBV7-9 to TRBJ2-7; possible D gene TRBD1, 5 bases. CDR1 is SEHNR, CDR2 FQNEAQ, per germline (reference sequence). The CDR3 loop spans 12 amino acids. V gave up 1 base and J gave up 6 bases, with 7 bases separating them. The CDR3 DNA follows: TGTGCCAGCAGCTTAGAGGGGCGCGAGCAGTACTTC. Translating it yields CASSLEGREQYF.

This clone appeared once. The rearrangement links TRBV7-2 to TRBJ1-5; TRBD1 matches at 7 bases. This CDR3 has 15 residues. Germline V lookup: CDR1 SGHTA, CDR2 FQGNSA. V was pared by 4 bases and J by 5 bases, with 8 bases of the junction left unmatched. The CDR3 DNA reads as TGTGCCAGCAGCTCAACGACAGGGTCCCATCAGCCCCAGCATTTT. Its translation: CASSSTTGSHQPQHF.

V is TRBV7-3 and J is TRBJ1-6, with 9 bases that match TRBD1. Germline CDR1 and CDR2: SGHTA and FQGTGA. This CDR3 contains 14 residues. Trimming cost V 4 bases and J 10 bases; bases outside gene matches: 5. CDR3 DNA sequence: TGTGCCAGCAGCTCACAGGGGGCGCACTCACCCCTCCACTTT. Its protein product is CASSSQGAHSPLHF.

The rearrangement joins TRBV11-1 to TRBJ2-1; 11 bases map to TRBD2. Germline CDR1 SGHAT, CDR2 FQDESV (reference sequence). J gave up 1 base and V 6 bases, and 5 bases lay outside the gene matches. The CDR3 runs 16 residues. The CDR3 nucleotides are TGTGCCAGCAGGCCTAGCGGGGGGTTTTCCTACAATGAGCAGTTCTTC. This gives the protein CASRPSGGFSYNEQFF.

A word on this clone: At one end the junction does not follow the germline gene, possibly because of a read error. The chain employs TRBV7-7 and TRBJ1-1; D is possibly TRBD1 (6 bases). The CDR3 spans 13 residues. Germline V gives CDR1 SSHAT, CDR2 FNYEAQ (reference sequence). The CDR3 here is CASSLKQGTEAFF. The CDR3 DNA sequence: TGTGCTAGCAGCTTGAAACAGGGTACTGAAGCTTTCTTT.

The rearrangement joins TRBV9 to TRBJ2-1; possible D gene TRBD2, 5 bases. CDR1 and CDR2 from the germline V gene are SGDLS and YYNGEE. CDR3 length: 15 amino acids. V was pared by 3 bases and J by 0 bases, with 10 bases between. CDR3 DNA sequence: TGTGCCAGCAGCGGGGCGGGTGGCTCCTACAATGAGCAGTTCTTC. Translating it yields CASSGAGGSYNEQFF.